The clone carrying this T cell receptor beta chain was counted ten times or more. The data stem from a study of T cell changes during pregnancy in multiple sclerosis. The data were produced by immunoSEQ multiplex PCR, yet TCRdb's version contains in-frame clones alone and is incomplete. The data contain more than 90,000 clones, 85% to 95% of them seen just once; the ten biggest clones take up just over 2%. CDR3 length: 14 residues. Trimming took 7 bases from V and 1 from J; bases not matched to a gene: 6. Germline V CDR1 and CDR2: SNHLY, FYNNEI. The receptor's source is a female donor with multiple sclerosis, enrolled in a pregnancy study. V is TRBV2 and J is TRBJ1-1; 7 positions match TRBD1. The source was peripheral blood, collected after pregnancy. The chain's CDR3 is CASIRGGKNTEAFF. The CDR3 region has the DNA TGTGCCAGCATCAGAGGGGGCAAGAACACTGAAGCTTTCTTT.